Presented here are 27 T cell receptor beta chains from one specimen sequenced in a study of blood T cell repertoires in COVID-19. Repertoires were generated with immunoSEQ multiplex PCR, while TCRdb's copy carries only in-frame clones and drops some. This sample yields approximately 300,000 clones, of which under 95% are seen a single time; around 18% belongs to the top ten. Sequenced sample: PBMCs or T cells enriched from blood (not recorded which). The receptors were gathered from a woman aged 25 to 45 who had recovered from COVID-19.

The chain couples TRBV7-8 to TRBJ1-4, with 8 bases aligning to TRBD1. The CDR3 runs 14 residues. V gave up 5 bases and J gave up 4 bases; unmatched junction bases: 3. Germline CDR1 and CDR2: SGHVS and FQNEAQ. Here the CDR3 DNA reads TGTGCCAGCAGCCGAGGACAGGGTAATGAAAAACTGTTTTTT. It codes for CASSRGQGNEKLFF.

The chain is built from TRBV10-3 and TRBJ1-2, with D perhaps matching TRBD1 (5 bases). V was clipped by 0 bases and J by 1 base, with 12 bases between them. Germline lookup yields CDR1 ENHRY and CDR2 SYGVKD. This CDR3 comprises 16 residues. CDR3 protein: CAISESAGLDNYGYTF. In DNA form, the CDR3 reads TGTGCCATCAGTGAGTCAGCAGGGTTAGATAACTATGGCTACACCTTC.

This chain connects TRBV10-2 to TRBJ2-1; 13 bases align to TRBD2. The CDR3 totals 15 residues. Germline V gene data show CDR1 as WSHSY and CDR2 as SAAADI. With V trimmed by 5 bases and J by 10 bases, 8 bases remained unmatched. The CDR3 spells CASSRTSGGLGEQFF. CDR3 sequence (DNA): TGCGCCAGCAGTAGGACTAGCGGGGGACTTGGGGAGCAGTTCTTC.

As DNA, the CDR3 is TGCAGCGTTGCAGGGGGTAGCAATCAGCCCCAGCATTTT. Protein sequence: CSVAGGSNQPQHF. The gene calls are TRBV29-1 and TRBJ1-5; 7 bases are shared with TRBD1. CDR3 length equals 13 residues. Losses at the gene ends were 4 bases for V and 0 bases for J; bases not matched to a gene: 0. Germline assignment: CDR1 SQVTM and CDR2 ANQGSEA.

The chain carries TRBV13 and TRBJ2-3, with 7 positions matching TRBD2. J gave up 2 bases and V 3 bases, and 5 bases lay outside the gene matches. CDR3 length: 15 residues. Germline loops: CDR1 PRHDT, CDR2 FYEKMQ (reference sequence). The CDR3 DNA follows: TGTGCCAGCAGCTTTGGGGGAGGGGTCACAGATACGCAGTATTTT. Protein sequence: CASSFGGGVTDTQYF. Full variable domain (outside the CDR3, taken from reference TRBV13 and TRBJ2-3): AAGVIQSPRHLIKEKRETATLKCYPIPRHDTVYWYQQGPGQDPQFLISFYEKMQSDKGSIPDRFSAQQFSDYHSELNMSSLELGDSALYFCASSFGGGVTDTQYFGPGTRLTVL.

The V and J genes are TRBV2 and TRBJ1-6, with 11 nucleotides matching TRBD1. The CDR3 extends over 15 amino acids. The V gene's germline CDR1 is SNHLY and CDR2 FYNNEI. Unmatched junction bases numbered 5, after V lost 7 bases and J lost 6 bases. CDR3 bases: TGTGCCAGCATTGGACAGGGGGCGTCTAATTCACCCCTCCACTTT. It is translated as CASIGQGASNSPLHF.

Details on this clone: Because the CDR3 is missing its conserved closing phenylalanine or tryptophan, this is likely a read error. Because the CDR3's place on the DNA is in doubt, the DNA is left out and the CDR3 is given as listed by TCRdb. The chain employs TRBV12-2 and TRBJ2-7; TRBD2, the table's D call, was not compared with the DNA. TRBV12-2 is a documented pseudogene. With termini counted, the CDR3 has 11 amino acids. The CDR3 is CASRSRRERTI.

CDR3 coding DNA: TGTGCCAGCAGCTTAGCGGCAGGGGGCGGTTGGACCCAGTACTTC. Translated, it gives CASSLAAGGGWTQYF. The rearrangement joins TRBV7-2 to TRBJ2-5; 8 nucleotides align to TRBD1. Trimming cost V 0 bases and J 7 bases; bases outside gene matches: 7. Per the germline V gene, CDR1 is SGHTA and CDR2 is FQGNSA. This CDR3 has 15 residues.

The rearrangement joins TRBV7-2 to TRBJ2-6; D may be TRBD2 (7 bases). This CDR3 comprises 17 residues. Trimming took off 5 bases at V and 4 bases at J, with 18 bases between the two ends. Germline-derived CDR1 and CDR2 are SGHTA and FQGNSA. CDR3 residues: CASSPRGGAAGANVLTF. CDR3 nucleotide sequence: TGTGCCAGCAGCCCTAGGGGGGGCGCGGCCGGGGCCAACGTCCTGACTTTC.

The rearrangement uses TRBV29-1 and TRBJ1-2; possible D gene TRBD1, 6 bases. The CDR3 contains 12 residues. Trimming cost V 7 bases and J 8 bases, with 17 bases left between them. Looked up from germline, CDR1 is SQVTM and CDR2 is ANQGSEA. The CDR3 DNA follows: TGCAGCGCAACACAGGGATCTGAGGGCTACACCTTC. Its translation: CSATQGSEGYTF.

The chain joins TRBV28 to TRBJ2-1; 11 bases agree with TRBD2. Germline values: CDR1 MDHEN, CDR2 SYDVKM. V dropped 10 bases and J dropped 6; count of bases not matched to a gene: 17. The CDR3 is 17 amino acids. The CDR3 coding sequence is TGTGCCACCATCCCAGGTAGCGGGGGGGCTCAGGTCAATGAGCAGTTCTTC. It is translated as CATIPGSGGAQVNEQFF.

This clone is a singleton in its sample. The V gene is TRBV4-3, the J gene TRBJ2-1; TRBD2 matches at 12 bases. This CDR3 is built from 18 residues. V trimming: 3 bases; J trimming: 3 bases; junction bases outside the gene matches: 9. Germline-derived CDR1 and CDR2 are LGHNA and YSLEER. The CDR3 loop reads CASSQETSGSWGYNEQFF. CDR3 DNA: TGCGCCAGCAGCCAGGAGACTAGCGGGAGCTGGGGCTACAATGAGCAGTTCTTC.

This chain connects TRBV7-2 to TRBJ2-7; D not resolved. The CDR3 consists of 12 residues. V dropped 2 bases and J dropped 3 bases, with 5 bases sitting between them. The V gene's germline CDR1 is SGHTA and CDR2 FQGNSA. The CDR3 region is CASSLYNYEQYF. The CDR3, as DNA: TGTGCCAGCAGCTTATACAACTACGAGCAGTACTTC.

CDR3 sequence reads: CASSLGQGASETQYF. DNA of the CDR3: TGCGCCAGCAGCTTGGGACAGGGGGCGTCAGAGACCCAGTACTTC. The gene calls are TRBV5-1 and TRBJ2-5; TRBD1 agrees at 10 bases. There are 15 residues in the CDR3. The V gene's germline CDR1 is SGHRS and CDR2 YFSETQ. The junction had 3 bases not matched to a gene; V was cut back by 0 bases and J by 4 bases.

The V and J genes are TRBV4-2 and TRBJ2-2; maybe TRBD2 (7 bases). Trimming cost V 4 bases and J 6 bases, with 18 bases left between them. The CDR3 has 16 residues. In germline, CDR1 is LGHNA, CDR2 YNFKEQ. For the CDR3, the DNA is TGTGCCAGCAGCCCATATGGGGGGGCCGACGCCGGGGAGCTGTTTTTT. Translation gives CASSPYGGADAGELFF.

Details on this clone: The sample contains more than one DNA sequence encoding this CDR3. V and J are TRBV18 and TRBJ1-3; D is possibly TRBD1 (5 bases). The germline CDR1 and CDR2 sequences are KGHSH and LQKENI. The CDR3 covers 15 residues. Trimming took 1 base from V and 1 from J, leaving 8 bases between them. The CDR3 loop is CASSPQGLSGNTIYF. Written as DNA, the CDR3 is TGTGCCAGCTCACCACAGGGGCTATCTGGAAACACCATATATTTT.

The chain recombines TRBV5-4 with TRBJ2-7, with 9 bases aligning to TRBD1. J was trimmed by 2 bases and V by 0 bases; bases with no gene match: 6. This CDR3 has 16 residues. Looked up from germline, CDR1 is SGHNT and CDR2 is YYREEE (reference sequence). CDR3 protein: CASSLAGGQGAYEQYF. The CDR3, as DNA: TGTGCCAGCAGCTTGGCCGGGGGACAGGGTGCCTACGAGCAGTACTTC.

As regards this clone: The sample contains more than one DNA sequence encoding this CDR3. This rearrangement joins TRBV28 to TRBJ2-7, with 10 bases lining up with TRBD2. Per the germline V gene, CDR1 is MDHEN and CDR2 is SYDVKM. V dropped 3 bases and J dropped 3; count of bases not matched to a gene: 5. CDR3 size: 15 residues. The CDR3 reads CASSLLSSGSYEQYF. DNA for the CDR3: TGTGCCAGCAGTTTGTTGTCTAGCGGGAGCTACGAGCAGTACTTC.

The chain employs TRBV18 and TRBJ2-7; 8 positions agree with TRBD1. The CDR3 runs 14 residues. The J segment lost 6 bases and the V segment lost 3 bases, leaving 7 bases of the junction unmatched. Germline values: CDR1 KGHSH, CDR2 LQKENI. CDR3 nucleotide sequence: TGTGCCAGCTCACCTCCGGACAGGGAATTCGAGCAGTACTTC. Translating gives CASSPPDREFEQYF.

This clone has only a few counts. The J gene is TRBJ2-1, the V gene TRBV7-6, with a weak D call TRBD2 (7 bases). Per germline, CDR1 SGHVS and CDR2 FNYEAQ. V was clipped by 1 base and J by 9 bases, with 16 bases between them. This CDR3 has 15 residues. In DNA form, the CDR3 reads TGTGCCAGCAGCTTAGAGGGGGGGGTAGCCTTTGAGCAGTTCTTC. Its translation: CASSLEGGVAFEQFF.

V is TRBV27 and J is TRBJ2-3; TRBD2 aligns across 7 bases. Germline V gene data show CDR1 as MNHEY and CDR2 as SMNVEV (reference sequence). The V and J ends lost 3 bases and 0 bases, in that order; junction bases with no gene match: 15. The CDR3 consists of 19 residues. CDR3 region: CASSFLGTMILPSTDTQYF. CDR3 sequence (DNA): TGTGCCAGCAGTTTTCTTGGGACTATGATTTTACCTAGCACAGATACGCAGTATTTT.

The rearrangement joins TRBV28 to TRBJ1-4; a weak D match, TRBD1 (6 bases). Trimming removed 10 bases from V and 4 bases from J, with 10 bases in between. This CDR3 is built from 12 residues. CDR1 is MDHEN and CDR2 is SYDVKM in the germline V gene. The CDR3 sequence is CATQGFNEKLFF. CDR3 nucleotides: TGTGCCACCCAGGGGTTTAATGAAAAACTGTTTTTT.

The chain joins TRBV29-1 to TRBJ2-1; TRBD2 matches 10 bases. V shed 7 bases and J 7 bases; nucleotides not matched to a gene: 10. This CDR3 spans 14 amino acids. Germline V CDR1 and CDR2: SQVTM, ANQGSEA. Here the CDR3 reads CSADVSGGMNEQFF. For the CDR3, the DNA is TGCAGCGCTGACGTTAGCGGGGGGATGAATGAGCAGTTCTTC.

The chain is built from TRBV5-1 and TRBJ2-1; D gene ambiguous. Trimming cost V 0 bases and J 5 bases, with 12 bases left between them. CDR1 is SGHRS and CDR2 is YFSETQ in the germline V gene. The CDR3 loop spans 15 amino acids. CDR3 in amino acids: CASSLGTITDNEQFF. CDR3 DNA: TGCGCCAGCAGCTTGGGCACCATCACGGACAATGAGCAGTTCTTC.

V is TRBV2 and J is TRBJ1-4, with unresolved D. V shed 9 bases and J shed 3 bases, with 8 bases lying between them. The germline V gene encodes CDR1 SNHLY and CDR2 FYNNEI. The CDR3 spans 12 residues. CDR3 loop: CASRRANEKLFF. The CDR3, as DNA: TGTGCCAGTCGGAGGGCTAATGAAAAACTGTTTTTT.

The J gene is TRBJ2-7, the V gene TRBV27, with a tentative D call TRBD1 (6 bases). Germline CDR1 and CDR2: MNHEY and SMNVEV (reference sequence). The CDR3 is made up of 14 amino acids. Trimming took off 2 bases at V and 12 bases at J, with 20 bases between the two ends. Here the CDR3 DNA reads TGTGCCAGCAGTTTACTGGGACAACATGGGGCAGTGTACTTC. This gives the protein CASSLLGQHGAVYF.

J is TRBJ2-1 and V is TRBV25-1; possible D gene TRBD2, 6 bases. V was clipped by 1 base and J by 8 bases, with 9 bases between them. The CDR3 is 13 residues long. In germline, CDR1 is MGHDK, CDR2 SYGVNS. CDR3 sequence: CASSELGEDEQFF. The CDR3 DNA follows: TGTGCCAGCAGTGAATTGGGGGAGGATGAGCAGTTCTTC.